This T cell receptor (beta chain) was sequenced in a study of beta chain features in type 1 diabetes. Study in general: Sorted cells from all samples, numbering 107,917,701, were examined.

Study-level results: Among patients, naive, central memory and Treg TCRB repertoires appeared more similar than among healthy donors.

CDR1 and CDR2 (germline): GTSNPN, SVGIG (reference sequence). CDR3 length: 14 residues. Trimming stripped 0 bases from V and 4 bases from J, with 12 bases between. This clone occurred a few times. Its antigen is unidentified. As every portion of the isolated RNA was reverse transcribed, the sequencing read expressed TCRB transcripts. TCRdb keeps only in-frame clones here, not all; method: immunoSEQ multiplex PCR. The data show approximately 110,000 clones, approximately 39% seen once. The clonotype originates from a woman in her late teens or twenties in good health. The genes are TRBV30 and TRBJ1-2; D not resolved. The sample comprised stem cell memory CD4+ T cells from blood. DNA for the CDR3: TGTGCCTGGAGTGTACTTCGACACCGCTATGGCTACACCTTC. Protein sequence: CAWSVLRHRYGYTF.